This T cell receptor (beta chain) was captured in a study of blood T cell repertoires in COVID-19. As for the study in general: Sources were T cells, B-cell-depleted T cells, or PBMCs; the material itself was cDNA or gDNA.

Participant-given clinical history determined each cohort assignment. Resolution of symptoms, clearance, or two negative PCRs was present in recovered Cohort 3 donors. The V end lost 5 bases, the J end lost 4 bases, and 9 bases lay between the germline ends. Germline V gene sequence: CDR1 GTSNPN, CDR2 SVGIG (reference sequence). The length of the CDR3 is 12 residues. Original methodology: How many nucleated cells were present was estimated from reference gene primer amplification. Measured with immunoSEQ multiplex PCR; TCRdb has only the in-frame clones, and not every one. V, J and clone size are those of that table, while D and trimming were read from the DNA. This table has 150,000 to 200,000 clones, roughly 88% appearing once.

This receptor was obtained from a woman in her late teens or twenties who had recovered from COVID-19. The chain combines TRBV30 with TRBJ1-5; D may be TRBD1 (6 bases). Material for sequencing was PBMCs or T cells enriched from blood (not recorded which). The CDR3 sequence is CAWGTGNQPQHF. The CDR3 bases are TGTGCCTGGGGCACAGGGAATCAGCCCCAGCATTTT.